This section outlines one TCR beta chain sequence together with its context. Antigen: not known. Lesional scalp punch biopsies and peripheral blood were collected from alopecia areata patients. This record comes from a study of CD8+ T cells in alopecia areata. General observations from the study: Sharing of TCR sequences between patients (possibly for HLA-related reasons) was less clear than in mice. Normal scalp showed lower clonality than lesional scalp, especially alopecia totalis/universalis.

Extracted RNA was reverse transcribed into cDNA, the sequencing template. Clones were read by immunoSEQ multiplex PCR, and TCRdb kept only the in-frame ones, dropping some. Counted here are about 150,000 clones, more than 45% occurring once; the ten biggest clones make up less than 8%. Trimming cost V 6 bases and J 7 bases; bases outside gene matches: 2. Per germline, CDR1 MDHEN and CDR2 SYDVKM. This CDR3 spans 11 amino acids. The rearrangement joins TRBV28 to TRBJ2-5, with TRBD2 matching 7 bases. Material: CD4+ T cells sorted from blood. The sequence derives from a human donor with alopecia areata. The CDR3 DNA sequence: TGTGCCAGCAGGGGGGGGTGGACCCAGTACTTC. This codes for CASRGGWTQYF.